This T cell receptor beta chain originates from a study of T cell repertoires in cytomegalovirus infection (dated by TCRdb to about 2019). For the wider study: Recently identified HLA-C-restricted CMV epitopes, whose presentation resists viral immunomodulation, were targeted by peptide stimulations together with well-studied HLA-B-restricted epitopes. The HLA type of each donor mattered for the analysis, because public TCR beta signatures pointed to carriage of CMV infection along with the matching HLA type. What the work shows at the level of the full study, not this receptor alone: The ex vivo response was dominated by HLA-C-restricted CMV-specific TCR beta clonotypes, which also provided the single most frequent clonotype in two of eight donors. Cumulative frequency of public TCR beta family members discriminated carriers of CMV infection plus the relevant HLA type in this cohort and an independent 352-donor cohort.

This clonotype has a handful of counts. The antigen this receptor binds is unknown. No quality values exist for individual bases; no much larger clone is one base distant. CDR1 and CDR2 (MNHNS, SASEGT) derive from the germline V gene. The CDR3 has 13 amino acids, counting the end cysteine and phenylalanine. The only DNA kept is the CDR3, 39 bases in frame from the first base. Trimming removed 8 bases from V and 5 bases from J, leaving 15 bases between the germline ends. The treatment or condition label for this specimen denotes: in vitro stimulation with specific CMV peptide epitopes to enrich CMV-specific T cells. Sequencing used an Illumina HiSeq 1500. In-frame beta chains were kept once TCRdb had trimmed the public reads at Q25 with fastp and called clones with MiXCR. Entries are consolidated by CDR3 protein sequence, retaining the most common genes and DNA. Counted in this sample were about 920,000 distinct CDR3 sequences; approximately 32% of them appeared once. The ten top clones hold around 15% of the sample.

The sequence came from a human donor in good health (CMV status not recorded). Some clones in this sample may be carry-over from other donors' samples. The chain is assembled from TRBV6-1 and TRBJ1-1; D gene: possibly TRBD1, on 5 matching bases. Source: cultured CD8+ T cells from PBMCs, taken from culture after CMV antigen stimulation. The bases are TGTGCCAGCGACCCGTCCGGGGCTACTGAAGCTTTCTTT. This codes for CASDPSGATEAFF.